This T cell receptor beta chain is drawn from a study of T cells expressing NK-cell markers. Study-wide points: Among CD8+ T cells from about six donors, dominant NKG2C+ clonotypes accounted for 1.0-7.0%.

TCR beta cDNA was made by 5'RACE template switching with UMIs. From the 5' RACE reads, TCRdb lists one entry per CDR3 protein and no DNA. The sample shows about 430,000 distinct CDR3 sequences, and 1.4% sits with its ten largest clones. Turning to this clonotype: The antigen is unknown.

Germline V gives CDR1 MNHEY, CDR2 SMNVEV (reference sequence). The CDR3 is 13 amino acids. The receptor was derived from a woman in her forties or fifties in good health. The source material was blood T cells: a sorted CD56 or NKG2C T cell subset, CD4+ or CD8+ T cells, or bulk PBMC T cells (not recorded which). The chain has TRBV27 and TRBJ1-4. CDR3 protein: CASSFRSNEKLFF.